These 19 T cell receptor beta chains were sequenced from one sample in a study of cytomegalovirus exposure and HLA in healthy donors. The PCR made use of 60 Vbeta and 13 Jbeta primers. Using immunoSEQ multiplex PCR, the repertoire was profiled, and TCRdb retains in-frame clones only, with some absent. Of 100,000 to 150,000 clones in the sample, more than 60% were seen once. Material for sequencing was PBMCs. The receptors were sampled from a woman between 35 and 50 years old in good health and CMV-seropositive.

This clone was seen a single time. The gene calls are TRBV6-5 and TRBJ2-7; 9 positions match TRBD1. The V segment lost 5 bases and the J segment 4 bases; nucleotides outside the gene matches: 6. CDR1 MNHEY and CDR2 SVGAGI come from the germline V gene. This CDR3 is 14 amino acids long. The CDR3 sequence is CASSRQGGKYEQYF. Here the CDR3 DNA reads TGTGCCAGCAGTAGACAGGGGGGGAAGTACGAGCAGTACTTC.

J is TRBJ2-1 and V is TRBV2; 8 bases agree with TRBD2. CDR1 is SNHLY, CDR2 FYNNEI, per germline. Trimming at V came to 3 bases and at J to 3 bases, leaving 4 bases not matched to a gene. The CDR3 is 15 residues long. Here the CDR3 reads CASSELAGNYNEQFF. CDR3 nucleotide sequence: TGTGCCAGCAGTGAGTTAGCGGGAAACTACAATGAGCAGTTCTTC.

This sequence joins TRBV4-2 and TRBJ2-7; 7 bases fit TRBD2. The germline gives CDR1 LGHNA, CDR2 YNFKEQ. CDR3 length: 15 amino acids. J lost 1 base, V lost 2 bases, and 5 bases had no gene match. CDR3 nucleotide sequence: TGTGCCAGCAGCCAAAGTCTTAGCGGGTCCTACGAGCAGTACTTC. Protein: CASSQSLSGSYEQYF.

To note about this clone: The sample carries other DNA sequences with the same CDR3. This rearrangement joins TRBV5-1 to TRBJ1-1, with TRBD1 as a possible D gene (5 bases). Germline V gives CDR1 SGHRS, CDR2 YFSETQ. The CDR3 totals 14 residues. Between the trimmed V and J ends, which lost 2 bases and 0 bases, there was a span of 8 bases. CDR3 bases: TGCGCCAGCAGCTTAACAGGCATGAACACTGAAGCTTTCTTT. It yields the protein CASSLTGMNTEAFF.

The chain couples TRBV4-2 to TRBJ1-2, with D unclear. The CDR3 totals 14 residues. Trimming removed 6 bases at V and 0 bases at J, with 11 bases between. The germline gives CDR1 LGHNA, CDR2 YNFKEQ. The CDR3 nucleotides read TGTGCCAGCAGACCGAGTCTCACTAACTATGGCTACACCTTC. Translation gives CASRPSLTNYGYTF.

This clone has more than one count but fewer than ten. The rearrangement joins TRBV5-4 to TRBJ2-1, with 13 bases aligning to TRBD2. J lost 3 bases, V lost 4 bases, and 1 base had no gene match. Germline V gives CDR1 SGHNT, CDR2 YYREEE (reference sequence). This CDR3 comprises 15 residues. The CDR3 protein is CASSRTSGSYNEQFF. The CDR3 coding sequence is TGTGCCAGCAGCAGGACTAGCGGGAGCTACAATGAGCAGTTCTTC.

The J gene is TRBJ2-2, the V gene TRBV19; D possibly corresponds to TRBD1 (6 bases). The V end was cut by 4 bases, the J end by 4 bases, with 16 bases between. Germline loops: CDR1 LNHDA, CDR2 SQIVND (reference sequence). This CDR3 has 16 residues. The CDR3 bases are TGTGCCAGTAGTAGCCCAGGGGTTCGTATCACCGGGGAGCTGTTTTTT. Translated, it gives CASSSPGVRITGELFF. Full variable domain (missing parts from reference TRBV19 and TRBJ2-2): DGGITQSPKYLFRKEGQNVTLSCEQNLNHDAMYWYRQDPGQGLRLIYYSQIVNDFQKGDIAEGYSVSREKKESFPLTVTSAQKNPTAFYLCASSSPGVRITGELFFGEGSRLTVL.

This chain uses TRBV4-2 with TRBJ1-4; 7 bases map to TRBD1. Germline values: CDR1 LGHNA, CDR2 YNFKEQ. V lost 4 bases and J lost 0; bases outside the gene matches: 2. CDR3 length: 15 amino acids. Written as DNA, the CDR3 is TGTGCCAGCAGCCCGGGGACAGCAACTAATGAAAAACTGTTTTTT. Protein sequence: CASSPGTATNEKLFF.

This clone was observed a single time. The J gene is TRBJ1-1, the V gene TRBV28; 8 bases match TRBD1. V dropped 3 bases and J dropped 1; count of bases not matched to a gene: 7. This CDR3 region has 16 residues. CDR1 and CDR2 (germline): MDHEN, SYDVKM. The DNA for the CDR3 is TGTGCCAGCAGTTTCGACGCAGGGGGCTCGAACACTGAAGCTTTCTTT. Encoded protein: CASSFDAGGSNTEAFF.

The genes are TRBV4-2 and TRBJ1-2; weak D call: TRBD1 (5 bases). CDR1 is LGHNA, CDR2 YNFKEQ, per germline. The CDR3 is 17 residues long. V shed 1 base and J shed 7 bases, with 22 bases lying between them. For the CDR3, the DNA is TGTGCCAGCAGCCAAGGGGGCACAGTTCAACAGCTTACTGGCTACACCTTC. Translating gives CASSQGGTVQQLTGYTF.

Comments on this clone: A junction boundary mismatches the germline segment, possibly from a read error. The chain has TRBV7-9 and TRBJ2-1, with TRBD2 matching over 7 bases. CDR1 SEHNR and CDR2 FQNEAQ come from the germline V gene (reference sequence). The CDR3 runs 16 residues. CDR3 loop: CSSSSLSGKTYNEQFF. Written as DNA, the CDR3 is TGTTCCAGCAGCTCCTTAAGCGGGAAGACGTACAATGAGCAGTTCTTC. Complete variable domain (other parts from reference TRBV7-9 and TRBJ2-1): DTGVSQNPRHKITKRGQNVTFRCDPISEHNRLYWYRQTLGQGPEFLTYFQNEAQLEKSRLLSDRFSAERPKGSFSTLEIQRTEQGDSAMYLCSSSSLSGKTYNEQFFGPGTRLTVL.

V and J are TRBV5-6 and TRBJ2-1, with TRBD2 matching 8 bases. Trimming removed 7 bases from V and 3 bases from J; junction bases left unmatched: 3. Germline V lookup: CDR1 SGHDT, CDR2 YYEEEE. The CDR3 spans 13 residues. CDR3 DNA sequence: TGTGCCAGCCGGGGGGGATACTACAATGAGCAGTTCTTC. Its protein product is CASRGGYYNEQFF.

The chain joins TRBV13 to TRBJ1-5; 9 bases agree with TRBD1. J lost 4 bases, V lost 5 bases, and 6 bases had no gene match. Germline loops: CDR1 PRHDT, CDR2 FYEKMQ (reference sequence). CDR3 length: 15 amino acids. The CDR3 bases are TGTGCCAGCAGCCAACAGGGGGCTGGGAATCAGCCCCAGCATTTT. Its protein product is CASSQQGAGNQPQHF. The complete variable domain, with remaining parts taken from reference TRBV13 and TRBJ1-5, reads AAGVIQSPRHLIKEKRETATLKCYPIPRHDTVYWYQQGPGQDPQFLISFYEKMQSDKGSIPDRFSAQQFSDYHSELNMSSLELGDSALYFCASSQQGAGNQPQHFGDGTRLSIL.

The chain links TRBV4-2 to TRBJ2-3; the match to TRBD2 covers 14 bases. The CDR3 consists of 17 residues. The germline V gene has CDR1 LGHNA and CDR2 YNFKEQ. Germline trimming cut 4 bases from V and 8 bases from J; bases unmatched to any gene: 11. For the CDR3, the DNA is TGTGCCAGCAGCCCCCCCCGGACTAGCGGGGGGCCAGGTACGCAGTATTTT. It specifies CASSPPRTSGGPGTQYF.

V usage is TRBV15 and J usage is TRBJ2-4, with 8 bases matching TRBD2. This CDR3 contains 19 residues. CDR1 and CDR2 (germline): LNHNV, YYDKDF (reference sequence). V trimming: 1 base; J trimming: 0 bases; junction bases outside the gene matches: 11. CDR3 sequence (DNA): TGTGCCACCAGCAGAGTGGGCTGGGAAGCGGGAGTAGCCAAAAACATTCAGTACTTC. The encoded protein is CATSRVGWEAGVAKNIQYF. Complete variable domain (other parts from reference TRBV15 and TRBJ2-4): DAMVIQNPRYQVTQFGKPVTLSCSQTLNHNVMYWYQQKSSQAPKLLFHYYDKDFNNEADTPDNFQSRRPNTSFCFLDIRSPGLGDTAMYLCATSRVGWEAGVAKNIQYFGAGTRLSVL.

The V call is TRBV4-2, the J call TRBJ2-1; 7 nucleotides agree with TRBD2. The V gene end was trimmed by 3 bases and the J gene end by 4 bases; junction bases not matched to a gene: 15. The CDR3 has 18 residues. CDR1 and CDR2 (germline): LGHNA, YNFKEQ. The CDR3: CASSHLTSGGLGYNEQFF. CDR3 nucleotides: TGTGCCAGCAGCCATTTGACCTCGGGGGGACTCGGTTACAATGAGCAGTTCTTC.

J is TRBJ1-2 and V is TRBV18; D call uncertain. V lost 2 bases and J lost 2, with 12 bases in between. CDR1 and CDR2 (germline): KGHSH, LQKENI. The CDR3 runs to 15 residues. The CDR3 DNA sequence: TGTGCCAGCTCACCATCCGGTGATACGAACTATGGCTACACCTTC. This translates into CASSPSGDTNYGYTF.

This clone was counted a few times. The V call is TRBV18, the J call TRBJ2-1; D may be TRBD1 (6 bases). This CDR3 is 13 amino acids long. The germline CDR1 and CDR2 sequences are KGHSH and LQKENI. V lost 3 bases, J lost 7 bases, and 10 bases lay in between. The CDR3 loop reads CASSPLTGNEQFF. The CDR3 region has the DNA TGTGCCAGCTCACCGCTTACAGGGAATGAGCAGTTCTTC.

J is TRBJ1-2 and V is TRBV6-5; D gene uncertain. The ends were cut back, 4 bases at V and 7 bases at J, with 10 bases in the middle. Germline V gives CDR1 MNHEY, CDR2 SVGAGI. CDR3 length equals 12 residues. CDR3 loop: CASSSRAGGYTF. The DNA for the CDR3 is TGTGCCAGCAGTTCACGCGCGGGTGGCTACACCTTC.